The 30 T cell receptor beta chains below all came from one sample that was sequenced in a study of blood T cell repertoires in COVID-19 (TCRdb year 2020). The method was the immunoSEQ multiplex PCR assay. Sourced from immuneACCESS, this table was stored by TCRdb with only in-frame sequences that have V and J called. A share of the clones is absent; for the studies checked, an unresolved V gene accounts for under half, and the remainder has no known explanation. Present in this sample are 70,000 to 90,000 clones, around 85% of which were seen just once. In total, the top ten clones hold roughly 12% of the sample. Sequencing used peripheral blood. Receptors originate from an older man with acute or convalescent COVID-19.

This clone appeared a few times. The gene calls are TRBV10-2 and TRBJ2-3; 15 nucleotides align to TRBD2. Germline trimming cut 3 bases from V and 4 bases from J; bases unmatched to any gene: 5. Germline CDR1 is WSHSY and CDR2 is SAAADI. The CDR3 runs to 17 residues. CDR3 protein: CASSDWTSGGAPDTQYF. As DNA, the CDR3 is TGCGCCAGCAGTGATTGGACTAGCGGGGGGGCTCCAGATACGCAGTATTTT.

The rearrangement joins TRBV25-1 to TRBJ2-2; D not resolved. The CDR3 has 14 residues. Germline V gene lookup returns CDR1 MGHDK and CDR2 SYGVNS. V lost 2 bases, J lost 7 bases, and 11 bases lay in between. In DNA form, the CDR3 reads TGTGCCAGCAGTGAAGCCCGGGTCGGCGGGGAGCTGTTTTTT. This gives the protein CASSEARVGGELFF.

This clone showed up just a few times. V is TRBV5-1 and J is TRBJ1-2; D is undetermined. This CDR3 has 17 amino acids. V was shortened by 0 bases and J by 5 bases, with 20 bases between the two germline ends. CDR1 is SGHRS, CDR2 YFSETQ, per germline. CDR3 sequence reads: CASSLAVKEAAGYGYTF. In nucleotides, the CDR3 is TGCGCCAGCAGCTTGGCCGTTAAGGAAGCGGCAGGATATGGCTACACCTTC.

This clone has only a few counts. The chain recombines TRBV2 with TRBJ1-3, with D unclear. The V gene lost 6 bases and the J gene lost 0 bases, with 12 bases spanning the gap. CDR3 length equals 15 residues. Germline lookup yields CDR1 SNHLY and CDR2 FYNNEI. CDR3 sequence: CASRQSYGSGNTIYF. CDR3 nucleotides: TGTGCCAGCAGACAATCTTATGGCTCTGGAAACACCATATATTTT.

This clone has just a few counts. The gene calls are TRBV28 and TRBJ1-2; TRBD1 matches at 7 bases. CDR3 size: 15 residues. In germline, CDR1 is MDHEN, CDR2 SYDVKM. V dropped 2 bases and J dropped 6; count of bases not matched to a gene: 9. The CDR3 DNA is TGTGCCAGCAGTTTACCCCGGACAGGATGGGATGGCTACACCTTC. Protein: CASSLPRTGWDGYTF.

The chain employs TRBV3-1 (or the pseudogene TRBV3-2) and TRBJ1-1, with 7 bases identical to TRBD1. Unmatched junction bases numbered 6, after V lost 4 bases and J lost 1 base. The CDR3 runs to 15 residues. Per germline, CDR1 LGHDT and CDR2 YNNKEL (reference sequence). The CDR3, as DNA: TGTGCCAGCAGCCTGAGAAGACAGGGGAACACTGAAGCTTTCTTT. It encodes CASSLRRQGNTEAFF.

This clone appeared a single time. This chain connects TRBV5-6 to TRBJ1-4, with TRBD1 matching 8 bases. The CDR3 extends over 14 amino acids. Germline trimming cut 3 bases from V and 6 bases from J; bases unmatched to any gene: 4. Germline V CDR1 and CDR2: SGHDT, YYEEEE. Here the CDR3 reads CASSSDRADEKLFF. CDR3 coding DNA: TGTGCCAGCAGCTCGGACAGGGCGGATGAAAAACTGTTTTTT. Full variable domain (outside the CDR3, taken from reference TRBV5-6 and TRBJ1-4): DAGVTQSPTHLIKTRGQQVTLRCSPKSGHDTVSWYQQALGQGPQFIFQYYEEEERQRGNFPDRFSGHQFPNYSSELNVNALLLGDSALYLCASSSDRADEKLFFGSGTQLSVL.

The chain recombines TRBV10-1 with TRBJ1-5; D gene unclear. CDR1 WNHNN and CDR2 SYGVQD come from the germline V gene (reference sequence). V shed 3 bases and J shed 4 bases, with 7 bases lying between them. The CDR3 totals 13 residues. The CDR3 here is CASSETGNQPQHF. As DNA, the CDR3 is TGCGCCAGCAGTGAAACGGGAAATCAGCCCCAGCATTTT.

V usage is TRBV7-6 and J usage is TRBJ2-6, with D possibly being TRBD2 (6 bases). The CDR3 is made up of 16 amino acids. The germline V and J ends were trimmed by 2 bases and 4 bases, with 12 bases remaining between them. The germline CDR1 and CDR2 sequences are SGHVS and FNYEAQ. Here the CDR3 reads CASSLIAGTGANVLTF. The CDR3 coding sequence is TGTGCCAGCAGCTTAATTGCGGGGACCGGGGCCAACGTCCTGACTTTC.

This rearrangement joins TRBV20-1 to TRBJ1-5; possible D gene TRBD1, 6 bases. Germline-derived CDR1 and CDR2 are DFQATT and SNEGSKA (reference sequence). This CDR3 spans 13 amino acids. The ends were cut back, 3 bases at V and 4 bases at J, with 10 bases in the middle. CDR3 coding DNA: TGCAGTGCTAGTGGGGACATTAATCAGCCCCAGCATTTT. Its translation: CSASGDINQPQHF.

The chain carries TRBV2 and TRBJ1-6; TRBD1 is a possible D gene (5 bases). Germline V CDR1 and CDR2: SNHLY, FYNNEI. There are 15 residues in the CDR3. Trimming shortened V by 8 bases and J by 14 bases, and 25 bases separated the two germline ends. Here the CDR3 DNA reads TGTGCCAGCGCCCGAAGGGGAGGGATTGAAGTAACCCTCCACTTT. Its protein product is CASARRGGIEVTLHF.

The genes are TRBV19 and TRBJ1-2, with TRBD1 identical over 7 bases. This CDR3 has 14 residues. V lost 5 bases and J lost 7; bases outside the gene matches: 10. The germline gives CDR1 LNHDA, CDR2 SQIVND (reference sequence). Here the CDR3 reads CASSFPGQSTGYTF. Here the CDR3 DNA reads TGTGCCAGTAGTTTCCCGGGACAGTCTACTGGCTACACCTTC.

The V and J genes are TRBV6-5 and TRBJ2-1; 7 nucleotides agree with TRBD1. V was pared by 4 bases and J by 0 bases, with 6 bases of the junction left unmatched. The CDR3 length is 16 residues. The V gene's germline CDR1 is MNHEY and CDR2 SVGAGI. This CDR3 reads CASSWDRTGSYNEQFF. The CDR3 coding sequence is TGTGCCAGCAGTTGGGACAGAACGGGCTCCTACAATGAGCAGTTCTTC.

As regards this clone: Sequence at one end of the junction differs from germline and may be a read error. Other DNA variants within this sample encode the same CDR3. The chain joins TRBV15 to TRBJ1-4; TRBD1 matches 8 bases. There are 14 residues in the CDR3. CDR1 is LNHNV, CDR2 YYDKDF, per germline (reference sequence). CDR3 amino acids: CATSRDRGDEKLFF. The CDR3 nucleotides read TGTGCTACCAGCAGAGACAGGGGTGACGAAAAACTGTTTTTT. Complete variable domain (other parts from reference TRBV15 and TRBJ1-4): DAMVIQNPRYQVTQFGKPVTLSCSQTLNHNVMYWYQQKSSQAPKLLFHYYDKDFNNEADTPDNFQSRRPNTSFCFLDIRSPGLGDTAMYLCATSRDRGDEKLFFGSGTQLSVL.

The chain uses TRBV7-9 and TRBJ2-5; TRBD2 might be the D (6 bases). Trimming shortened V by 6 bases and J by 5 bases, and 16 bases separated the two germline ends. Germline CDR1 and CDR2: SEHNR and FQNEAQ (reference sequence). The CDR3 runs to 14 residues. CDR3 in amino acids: CASRNSGGGETQYF. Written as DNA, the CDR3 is TGTGCCAGCAGGAATTCCGGGGGTGGCGAGACCCAGTACTTC.

The CDR3 is CASRYTGGTTGELFF. The CDR3 DNA sequence: TGCGCCAGCAGATACACAGGGGGCACCACCGGGGAGCTGTTTTTT. The chain couples TRBV5-1 to TRBJ2-2, with 9 bases fitting TRBD1. The ends lost 5 bases at V and 4 bases at J; junction bases unmatched: 6. Germline lookup yields CDR1 SGHRS and CDR2 YFSETQ. This CDR3 contains 15 residues.

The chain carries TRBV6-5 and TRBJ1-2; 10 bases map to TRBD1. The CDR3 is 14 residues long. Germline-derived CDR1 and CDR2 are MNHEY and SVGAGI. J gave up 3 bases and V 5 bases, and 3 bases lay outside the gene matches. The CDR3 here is CASSTGTGDYGYTF. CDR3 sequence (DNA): TGTGCCAGCAGTACCGGGACAGGGGACTATGGCTACACCTTC.

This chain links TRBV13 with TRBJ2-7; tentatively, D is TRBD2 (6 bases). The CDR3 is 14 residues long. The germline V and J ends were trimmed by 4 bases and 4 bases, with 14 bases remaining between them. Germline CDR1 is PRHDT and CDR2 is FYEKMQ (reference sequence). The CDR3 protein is CASSSSGGPYEQYV. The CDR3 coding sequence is TGTGCCAGCAGCTCCTCCGGGGGTCCATACGAGCAGTACGTC.

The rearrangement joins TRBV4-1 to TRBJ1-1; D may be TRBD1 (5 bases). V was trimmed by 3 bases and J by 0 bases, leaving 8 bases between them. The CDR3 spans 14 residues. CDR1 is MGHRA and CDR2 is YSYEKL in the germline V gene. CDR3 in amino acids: CASSHLTVNTEAFF. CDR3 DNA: TGCGCCAGCAGCCATCTGACAGTGAACACTGAAGCTTTCTTT.

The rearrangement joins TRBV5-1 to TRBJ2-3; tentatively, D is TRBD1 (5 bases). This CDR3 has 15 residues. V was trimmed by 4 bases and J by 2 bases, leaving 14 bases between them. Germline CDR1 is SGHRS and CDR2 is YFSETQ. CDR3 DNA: TGCGCCAGCAGCCAGGGCGGTATCACCACAGATACGCAGTATTTT. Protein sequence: CASSQGGITTDTQYF.

The CDR3 is CASSLGRQGYGYTF. The CDR3 DNA sequence: TGTGCCAGCAGCTTAGGAAGACAGGGCTATGGCTACACCTTC. The chain has TRBV7-9 and TRBJ1-2; 7 positions agree with TRBD1. The V gene end was trimmed by 1 base and the J gene end by 4 bases; junction bases not matched to a gene: 3. Germline assignment: CDR1 SEHNR and CDR2 FQNEAQ (reference sequence). The CDR3 sequence is 14 residues long.

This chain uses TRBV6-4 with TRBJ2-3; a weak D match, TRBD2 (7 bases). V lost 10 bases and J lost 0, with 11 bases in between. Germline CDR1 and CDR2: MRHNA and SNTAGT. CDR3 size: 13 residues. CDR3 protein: CAIAGASTDTQYF. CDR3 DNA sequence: TGTGCCATCGCGGGGGCGAGCACAGATACGCAGTATTTT.

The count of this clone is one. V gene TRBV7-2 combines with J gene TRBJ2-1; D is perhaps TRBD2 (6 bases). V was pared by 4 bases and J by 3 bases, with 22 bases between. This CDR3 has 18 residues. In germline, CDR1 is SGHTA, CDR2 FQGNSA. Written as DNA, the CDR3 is TGTGCCAGCAGCTGGTGGGCAGTGGGAGGAATGGACTACAATGAGCAGTTCTTC. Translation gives CASSWWAVGGMDYNEQFF.

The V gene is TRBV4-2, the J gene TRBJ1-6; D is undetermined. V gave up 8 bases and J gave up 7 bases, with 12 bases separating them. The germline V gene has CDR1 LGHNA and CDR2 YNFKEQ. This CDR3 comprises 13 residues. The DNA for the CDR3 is TGTGCCAGCGGCGAGGCGGAGAATTCACCCCTCCACTTT. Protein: CASGEAENSPLHF.

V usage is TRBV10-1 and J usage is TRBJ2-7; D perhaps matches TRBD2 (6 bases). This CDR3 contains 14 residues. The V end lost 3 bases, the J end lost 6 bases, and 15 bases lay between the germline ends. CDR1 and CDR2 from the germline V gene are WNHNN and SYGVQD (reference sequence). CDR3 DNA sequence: TGCGCCAGCAGTGACCAGCGGGCCGCCGTCGAGCAGTACTTC. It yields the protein CASSDQRAAVEQYF.

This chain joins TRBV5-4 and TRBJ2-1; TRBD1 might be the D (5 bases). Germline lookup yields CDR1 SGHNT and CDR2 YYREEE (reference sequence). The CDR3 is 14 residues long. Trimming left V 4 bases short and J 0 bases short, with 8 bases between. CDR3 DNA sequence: TGTGCCAGCAGCATGGACATCTCCTACAATGAGCAGTTCTTC. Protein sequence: CASSMDISYNEQFF.

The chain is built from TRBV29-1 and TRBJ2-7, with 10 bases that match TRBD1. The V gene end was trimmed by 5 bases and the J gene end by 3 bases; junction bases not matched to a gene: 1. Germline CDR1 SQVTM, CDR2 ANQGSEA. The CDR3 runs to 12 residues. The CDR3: CSVRTGGYEQYF. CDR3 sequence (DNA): TGCAGCGTTCGGACAGGGGGCTACGAGCAGTACTTC.

This CDR3 is CASSLVAGTSSYNEQFF. In DNA form, the CDR3 reads TGCGCCAGCAGCTTAGTAGCGGGGACCAGCTCCTACAATGAGCAGTTCTTC. J is TRBJ2-1 and V is TRBV5-1; 8 bases line up with TRBD2. CDR1 is SGHRS, CDR2 YFSETQ, per germline. V lost 2 bases and J lost 0; bases outside the gene matches: 7. The CDR3 is 17 amino acids.

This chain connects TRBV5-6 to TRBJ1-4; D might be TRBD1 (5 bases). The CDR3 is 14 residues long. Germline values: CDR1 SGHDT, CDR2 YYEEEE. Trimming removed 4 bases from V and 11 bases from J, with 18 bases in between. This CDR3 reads CASSRTGVGGKLFF. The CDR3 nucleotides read TGTGCCAGCAGCAGAACGGGGGTTGGTGGGAAACTGTTTTTT.

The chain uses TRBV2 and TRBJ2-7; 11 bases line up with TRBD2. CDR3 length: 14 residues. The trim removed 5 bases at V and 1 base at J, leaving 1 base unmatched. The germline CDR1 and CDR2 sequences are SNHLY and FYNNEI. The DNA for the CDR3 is TGTGCCAGCAGTACTAGCGGGGGTTCCTACGAGCAGTACTTC. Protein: CASSTSGGSYEQYF.